These 26 T cell receptor beta chains came from one sample sequenced in a study of OX40 agonist ivuxolimab in advanced cancers. Only in-frame clones appear in the TCRdb table, and some are missing; sequencing was by immunoSEQ multiplex PCR. The repertoire consists of 27,000 or so clones, with less than 90% occurring once and the leading ten covering under 25%. Sequenced here: CD4+ or CD8+ T cells sorted from blood, sampled in a trial of the OX40 agonist ivuxolimab. The receptors here all came from an adult with an advanced solid tumor such as melanoma, head and neck, liver or kidney cancer.

This clone was found once. This chain uses TRBV19 with TRBJ1-1; 7 bases are a match to TRBD1. Germline V gene data show CDR1 as LNHDA and CDR2 as SQIVND (reference sequence). This CDR3 is built from 16 residues. V lost 6 bases, J lost 0 bases, and 10 bases stayed unmatched. Written as DNA, the CDR3 is TGTGCCAGTAGATTTGAGACAGGGTACATGAACACTGAAGCTTTCTTT. As protein: CASRFETGYMNTEAFF. Based on the CDR3 plus reference TRBV19 and TRBJ1-1, the full variable domain is DGGITQSPKYLFRKEGQNVTLSCEQNLNHDAMYWYRQDPGQGLRLIYYSQIVNDFQKGDIAEGYSVSREKKESFPLTVTSAQKNPTAFYLCASRFETGYMNTEAFFGQGTRLTVV.

The V gene is TRBV18, the J gene TRBJ1-1, with 11 bases identical to TRBD1. Germline V gene lookup returns CDR1 KGHSH and CDR2 LQKENI. This CDR3 comprises 14 residues. The V segment lost 6 bases and the J segment 5 bases; nucleotides outside the gene matches: 5. CDR3 sequence: CASSPGTGGTEAFF. The CDR3 DNA follows: TGTGCCAGCTCGCCCGGGACAGGGGGAACTGAAGCTTTCTTT.

The rearrangement links TRBV29-1 to TRBJ2-7; 8 bases line up with TRBD1. V gave up 1 base and J gave up 3 bases; unmatched junction bases: 11. The CDR3 is made up of 16 amino acids. The germline CDR1 and CDR2 sequences are SQVTM and ANQGSEA. CDR3 residues: CSVEGAEAGGNYEQYF. The CDR3 DNA is TGCAGCGTTGAAGGGGCAGAGGCAGGGGGCAACTACGAGCAGTACTTC.

This chain links TRBV4-1 with TRBJ1-1; D call uncertain. Trimming shortened V by 1 base and J by 1 base, and 4 bases separated the two germline ends. CDR1 and CDR2 from the germline V gene are MGHRA and YSYEKL. The CDR3 totals 13 residues. This CDR3 is CASSQGGNTEAFF. The CDR3 DNA is TGCGCCAGCAGCCAAGGGGGGAACACTGAAGCTTTCTTT.

The chain has TRBV5-4 and TRBJ1-2, with a weak D call TRBD1 (6 bases). Germline V CDR1 and CDR2: SGHNT, YYREEE (reference sequence). CDR3 length equals 16 residues. V was clipped by 3 bases and J by 3 bases, with 18 bases between them. Written as DNA, the CDR3 is TGTGCCAGCAGCTCCCCGCCCGGACAGACCTACTATGGCTACACCTTC. Its translation is CASSSPPGQTYYGYTF.

The chain recombines TRBV4-2 with TRBJ2-5; 7 nucleotides align to TRBD1. Near its end, the DNA agrees better with TRBJ2-7, so the J call may be wrong. The germline gives CDR1 LGHNA, CDR2 YNFKEQ. The CDR3 covers 17 residues. The CDR3 DNA reads TGTGCCAGCAGCCAAGGACCTCAGGGGGTGGTAACCTACGAGCAGTACTTC. As protein: CASSQGPQGVVTYEQYF.

V is TRBV9 and J is TRBJ2-3; 11 bases are shared with TRBD2. This CDR3 spans 17 amino acids. V was clipped by 1 base and J by 3 bases; unmatched bases: 7. Germline values: CDR1 SGDLS, CDR2 YYNGEE. The CDR3 loop is CASSVSVAGGKTDTQYF. The CDR3 bases are TGTGCCAGCAGCGTATCTGTAGCGGGAGGGAAGACAGATACGCAGTATTTT.

By its share, this clone is medium-sized (0.01 to 0.1%). V and J are TRBV6-6 and TRBJ2-7; 11 positions match TRBD1. This CDR3 region has 15 residues. Trimming at V came to 0 bases and at J to 3 bases, leaving 1 base not matched to a gene. Germline assignment: CDR1 MNHNY and CDR2 SVGAGI (reference sequence). CDR3 sequence (DNA): TGTGCCAGCAGTTACTCCGGGACAGGGGGCTACGAGCAGTACTTC. As protein: CASSYSGTGGYEQYF.

The chain couples TRBV5-4 to TRBJ2-2; D not certain. The CDR3 spans 11 residues. Germline V gene sequence: CDR1 SGHNT, CDR2 YYREEE (reference sequence). V lost 5 bases and J lost 6, with 5 bases in between. Here the CDR3 DNA reads TGTGCCAGCAGTCGGGCCGGGGAGCTGTTTTTT. It codes for CASSRAGELFF.

V usage is TRBV25-1 and J usage is TRBJ2-7; unclear D gene. The germline CDR1 and CDR2 sequences are MGHDK and SYGVNS. V was trimmed by 1 base and J by 3 bases, leaving 7 bases between them. This CDR3 has 13 residues. Written as DNA, the CDR3 is TGTGCCAGCAGTGAATTTGAAGTCTACGAGCAGTACTTC. This gives the protein CASSEFEVYEQYF.

J is TRBJ1-1 and V is TRBV6-6; maybe TRBD1 (6 bases). The CDR3 sequence is 15 residues long. From germline, CDR1 is MNHNY and CDR2 SVGAGI (reference sequence). Trimming removed 2 bases from V and 0 bases from J, with 10 bases in between. CDR3 DNA sequence: TGTGCCAGCAGTTACGGTCGGGGGCTGAACACTGAAGCTTTCTTT. Its protein is CASSYGRGLNTEAFF.

The chain uses TRBV5-4 and TRBJ2-7, with 12 bases aligning to TRBD2. The length of the CDR3 is 15 residues. In germline, CDR1 is SGHNT, CDR2 YYREEE (reference sequence). J was trimmed by 7 bases and V by 4 bases; bases with no gene match: 9. The CDR3 DNA follows: TGTGCCAGCAGCGTGGGGACTAGCGGGCGGTTGGAGCAGTACTTC. Translated: CASSVGTSGRLEQYF.

A single count supports this clone. V is TRBV6-5 and J is TRBJ2-7; 9 bases fit TRBD1. This CDR3 is 15 amino acids long. The germline V gene has CDR1 MNHEY and CDR2 SVGAGI. V shed 5 bases, J shed 1 base, and the junction held 6 bases outside the gene matches. The CDR3 DNA reads as TGTGCCAGCAGTGGGGACGGGACAGGGTCCTACGAGCAGTACTTC. Translation gives CASSGDGTGSYEQYF.

The sample holds a few counts of this clone. This specimen includes other DNA sequences encoding the same CDR3. The rearrangement joins TRBV6-5 to TRBJ2-1; the match to TRBD2 covers 7 bases. V shed 6 bases, J shed 3 bases, and the junction held 5 bases outside the gene matches. Germline V gene lookup returns CDR1 MNHEY and CDR2 SVGAGI. There are 14 residues in the CDR3. The CDR3 nucleotides are TGTGCCAGCAGCAGGCGGGAGAGCTACAATGAGCAGTTCTTC. Translation: CASSRRESYNEQFF.

The rearrangement uses TRBV29-1 and TRBJ2-1; D might be TRBD2 (5 bases). Per germline, CDR1 SQVTM and CDR2 ANQGSEA. CDR3 length: 14 amino acids. Trimming removed 4 bases at V and 0 bases at J, with 10 bases between. CDR3 region: CSVGGSVSYNEQFF. The CDR3 region has the DNA TGCAGCGTTGGCGGTAGCGTCTCCTACAATGAGCAGTTCTTC.

The chain uses TRBV9 and TRBJ1-2, with D unresolved. Trimming took 0 bases from V and 4 from J, leaving 7 bases between them. This CDR3 is built from 13 residues. Germline CDR1 reads SGDLS; CDR2 reads YYNGEE. CDR3 loop: CASSVGQSYGYTF. The CDR3 DNA is TGTGCCAGCAGCGTAGGACAATCCTATGGCTACACCTTC.

The chain has TRBV6-6 and TRBJ2-3; 9 positions agree with TRBD1. CDR1 is MNHNY and CDR2 is SVGAGI in the germline V gene (reference sequence). J lost 3 bases, V lost 3 bases, and 4 bases had no gene match. This CDR3 is built from 15 residues. The CDR3 is CASSYGTGWTDTQYF. CDR3 DNA sequence: TGTGCCAGCAGTTATGGGACAGGGTGGACAGATACGCAGTATTTT.

The chain recombines TRBV28 with TRBJ2-7, with 11 bases matching TRBD1. The trim removed 3 bases at V and 3 bases at J, leaving 4 bases unmatched. Germline V lookup: CDR1 MDHEN, CDR2 SYDVKM. The CDR3 consists of 15 residues. CDR3 coding DNA: TGTGCCAGCAGTTTTAGGGGACAGGGGGACTACGAGCAGTACTTC. Translated: CASSFRGQGDYEQYF.

This clone was counted between two and nine times. The chain is built from TRBV7-9 and TRBJ1-2; 7 bases align to TRBD1. The germline V gene encodes CDR1 SEHNR and CDR2 FQNEAQ (reference sequence). This CDR3 is 16 amino acids long. J gave up 0 bases and V 1 base, and 5 bases lay outside the gene matches. The CDR3 protein is CASSLVAGGPNYGYTF. CDR3 bases: TGTGCCAGCAGCTTAGTCGCAGGGGGGCCTAACTATGGCTACACCTTC.

This clone was observed a single time. The V gene is TRBV5-1, the J gene TRBJ1-1, with D possibly TRBD1 on 6 matching bases. This CDR3 is built from 16 residues. Germline V gene lookup returns CDR1 SGHRS and CDR2 YFSETQ. V was trimmed by 0 bases and J by 11 bases, leaving 23 bases between them. The CDR3 loop is CASSLASLRHREIAFF. The CDR3 nucleotides are TGCGCCAGCAGCTTGGCATCCCTAAGACACAGGGAGATCGCTTTCTTT.

This chain uses TRBV27 with TRBJ2-1, with 7 positions matching TRBD2. The CDR3 is 15 amino acids. Germline CDR1 MNHEY, CDR2 SMNVEV (reference sequence). The J segment lost 2 bases and the V segment lost 5 bases, leaving 6 bases of the junction unmatched. The CDR3 DNA reads TGTGCCAGCAGTCCCGGACTAGAGACCTACAATGAGCAGTTCTTC. This gives the protein CASSPGLETYNEQFF.

The CDR3 DNA follows: TGTGCCAGCAGTTACCTGGACAGGGGAATGGGGACTGAAGCTTTCTTT. Encoded protein: CASSYLDRGMGTEAFF. The chain is built from TRBV28 and TRBJ1-1, with 9 bases aligning to TRBD1. In germline, CDR1 is MDHEN, CDR2 SYDVKM. The CDR3 consists of 16 residues. The V segment lost 4 bases and the J segment 5 bases; nucleotides outside the gene matches: 11.

V gene TRBV9 combines with J gene TRBJ1-1, with 7 positions matching TRBD1. J gave up 1 base and V 4 bases, and 4 bases lay outside the gene matches. There are 14 residues in the CDR3. The germline V gene encodes CDR1 SGDLS and CDR2 YYNGEE. The CDR3 DNA sequence: TGTGCCAGCAGCCCAAGGGGGCCGAACACTGAAGCTTTCTTT. This encodes CASSPRGPNTEAFF.

V gene TRBV2 combines with J gene TRBJ2-2; 11 bases fit TRBD2. Germline trimming cut 10 bases from V and 1 base from J; bases unmatched to any gene: 11. This CDR3 region has 17 residues. From germline, CDR1 is SNHLY and CDR2 FYNNEI. As DNA, the CDR3 is TGTGCCAACAGCGGGCCGACTAGCGGGGTGAACACCGGGGAGCTGTTTTTT. This codes for CANSGPTSGVNTGELFF.

This chain uses TRBV2 with TRBJ2-7, with 10 nucleotides matching TRBD2. V trimming: 7 bases; J trimming: 4 bases; junction bases outside the gene matches: 4. Germline V gives CDR1 SNHLY, CDR2 FYNNEI. This CDR3 comprises 13 residues. The CDR3 is CASTGTSVYEQYF. As DNA, the CDR3 is TGTGCCAGCACCGGGACTAGCGTTTACGAGCAGTACTTC.

The rearrangement uses TRBV19 and TRBJ1-2; D is unresolved. CDR1 and CDR2 (germline): LNHDA, SQIVND (reference sequence). Trimming took off 5 bases at V and 4 bases at J, with 8 bases between the two ends. The CDR3 contains 12 residues. The CDR3 is CASSWSPYGYTF. CDR3 bases: TGTGCCAGTAGTTGGTCCCCCTATGGCTACACCTTC.